The T cell receptor beta chain under discussion was sequenced for a study of OX40 agonist ivuxolimab in advanced cancers. About the research overall: The patients received ivuxolimab by intravenous route every 2 weeks at 0.01 to 10 mg/kg. Study-wide findings and caveats: Relative to CD4+ cells, CD8+ T cells on average had more expanded clones.

The V and J ends lost 3 bases and 7 bases, in that order; junction bases with no gene match: 6. The germline V gene has CDR1 SGHTS and CDR2 YDEGEE. The CDR3 loop spans 14 amino acids. Using immunoSEQ multiplex PCR, the repertoire was profiled, and TCRdb retains in-frame clones only, with some absent. The data show roughly 35,000 clones, about 88% seen once. Details on this clone: Its antigen is not identified.

The receptor was derived from an adult with an advanced solid tumor such as melanoma, head and neck, liver or kidney cancer. The material was CD4+ or CD8+ T cells sorted from blood, obtained in a trial of the OX40 agonist ivuxolimab. The V call is TRBV5-8, the J call TRBJ1-2, with 10 bases fitting TRBD1. The DNA of the CDR3 is TGTGCCAGCAGCTATGACAGGGGGCTTGGTGGCTACACCTTC. Amino acid sequence: CASSYDRGLGGYTF.